These T cell receptor beta chains were read from a single sample in a study of blood T cell repertoires in COVID-19. The assay was immunoSEQ multiplex PCR, and TCRdb's table has in-frame clones only and misses some. The repertoire holds approximately 270,000 clones, with approximately 85% as singletons. Sequenced material: PBMCs or T cells enriched from blood (not recorded which). The receptors were sampled from a woman aged 30 to 39 who had recovered from COVID-19. Both conserved end residues are part of each CDR3. D genes are given only for firm matches. Some rows have no size entry. The others give once, few or many, or a class for an expanded clone.

J: TRBJ1-2
D: TRBD1
size: .
V: TRBV27
DNA: TGTGCCAGCAGTTTGGCCCGGGGACAGAACTATGGCTACACCTTC
CDR3: CASSLARGQNYGYTF

J: TRBJ2-7
D: TRBD2
size: .
V: TRBV3-1/TRBV3-2
DNA: TGTGCCAGCAGTCCCGGGACTAGCGGATATTACGTGCTAGAGCAGTACTTC
CDR3: CASSPGTSGYYVLEQYF

J: TRBJ2-7
D: TRBD2
size: once
V: TRBV19
DNA: TGTGCCAGTAGTGCTAGCGGAGCAACCTACGAGCAGTACTTC
CDR3: CASSASGATYEQYF

J: TRBJ1-2
D: .
size: .
V: TRBV19
DNA: TGTGCCAGTAAGTCGTTCGACAGAACTAACTATGGCTACACCTTC
CDR3: CASKSFDRTNYGYTF

J: TRBJ2-7
D: .
size: .
V: TRBV27
DNA: TGTGCCAGCAGTTTCGGACAGTCCTACGAGCAGTACTTC
CDR3: CASSFGQSYEQYF

J: TRBJ2-3
D: TRBD2
size: once
V: TRBV27
DNA: TGTGCCAGCAGTCCCACACCGGGGGGGGATACGCAGTATTTT
CDR3: CASSPTPGGDTQYF

J: TRBJ1-5
D: .
size: .
V: TRBV28
DNA: TGTGCCAGCAGTTATGGGGCGGGCAATCAGCCCCAGCATTTT
CDR3: CASSYGAGNQPQHF

J: TRBJ1-4
D: TRBD1
size: .
V: TRBV18
DNA: TGTGCCAGCTCACCTCTGCCCTCGACAGGGAACCCCGTCCTGTTTTTT
CDR3: CASSPLPSTGNPVLFF

J: TRBJ2-6
D: .
size: .
V: TRBV29-1
DNA: TGCAGCGTTGAACAGGGGAATGCTGGGGCCAACGTCCTGACTTTC
CDR3: CSVEQGNAGANVLTF

J: TRBJ2-5
D: TRBD1
size: .
V: TRBV5-1
DNA: TGCGCCAGCAGCCCACCCTGGACAGGGGACAGAGAGACCCAGTACTTC
CDR3: CASSPPWTGDRETQYF

J: TRBJ1-4
D: .
size: .
V: TRBV15
DNA: TGTGCCACCAGCGCACAGGTTGCAACTAATGAAAAACTGTTTTTT
CDR3: CATSAQVATNEKLFF

J: TRBJ2-7
D: TRBD2
size: .
V: TRBV9
DNA: TGTGCCAGCAGCGTAGAGGCTAGCGGGAGTTACGAGCAGTACTTC
CDR3: CASSVEASGSYEQYF

J: TRBJ2-1
D: TRBD1
size: .
V: TRBV7-2
DNA: TGTGCCAGCAAAGGACAGGGCGCCTACAATGAGCAGTTCTTC
CDR3: CASKGQGAYNEQFF

J: TRBJ1-2
D: .
size: .
V: TRBV10-3
DNA: TGTGCCATCAGTGGCGGGGGGGCAGAGTTGGCTAACTATGGCTACACCTTC
CDR3: CAISGGGAELANYGYTF

J: TRBJ2-7
D: .
size: few
V: TRBV7-9
DNA: TGTGCCAGCAGCTTATTTCACTCCCGGACACCAATGGGCTACGAGCAGTACTTC
CDR3: CASSLFHSRTPMGYEQYF

J: TRBJ1-5
D: .
size: .
V: TRBV2
DNA: TGTGCCAGCTGCGCAGGGATGACTAGCAATCAGCCCCAGCATTTT
CDR3: CASCAGMTSNQPQHF

J: TRBJ1-2
D: .
size: .
V: TRBV29-1
DNA: TGCAGCGTTGATCGACAGGCCGTGGGTGGCTACACCTTC
CDR3: CSVDRQAVGGYTF

J: TRBJ1-1
D: .
size: once
V: TRBV5-4
DNA: TGTGCCAGCAGTACAGGGCTAGGTGACACTGAAGCTTTCTTT
CDR3: CASSTGLGDTEAFF

J: TRBJ1-2
D: TRBD1
size: once
V: TRBV3-1/TRBV3-2
DNA: TGTGCCAGCAGTCATACCGGGACAGGGGGATTAGCTAACTATGGCTACACCTTC
CDR3: CASSHTGTGGLANYGYTF

J: TRBJ2-7
D: TRBD1
size: .
V: TRBV27
DNA: TGTGCCAGCAGAGGACAGGGGGCCTACGAGCAGTACTTC
CDR3: CASRGQGAYEQYF

J: TRBJ1-5
D: TRBD1
size: .
V: TRBV20-1
DNA: TGCAGTGCTAGTCAGGGGGCGGTTGGCAATCAGCCCCAGCATTTT
CDR3: CSASQGAVGNQPQHF

J: TRBJ1-3
D: TRBD1
size: .
V: TRBV28
DNA: TGTGCCAGCAGCTCAAACCGGGACAGTGGAAACACCATATATTTT
CDR3: CASSSNRDSGNTIYF

J: TRBJ2-7
D: .
size: .
V: TRBV7-9
DNA: TGTGCCAGCAGCTTAGATGTCCAGGTTCAGGAGCAGTACTTC
CDR3: CASSLDVQVQEQYF

J: TRBJ2-1
D: .
size: .
V: TRBV7-3
DNA: TGTGCCAGCAGCCCTATATCCGGGAGTGAGCAGTTCTTC
CDR3: CASSPISGSEQFF

J: TRBJ2-7
D: .
size: .
V: TRBV15
DNA: TGTGCCACCAGCAGAGATTTTGGACAGAGATACGAGCAGTACTTC
CDR3: CATSRDFGQRYEQYF

J: TRBJ1-2
D: .
size: .
V: TRBV27
DNA: TGTGCCAGCAGTTCAGGGGTGGCCGCAGGTGGCTACACCTTC
CDR3: CASSSGVAAGGYTF

J: TRBJ1-1
D: TRBD1
size: .
V: TRBV25-1
DNA: TGTGCCAGCAGTTCCGGGACAGCCTTCATAACGAACACTGAAGCTTTCTTT
CDR3: CASSSGTAFITNTEAFF

J: TRBJ1-3
D: .
size: .
V: TRBV7-8
DNA: TGTGCCAGCAGCTCCCAGGGGCGCGATAGAAACACCATATATTTT
CDR3: CASSSQGRDRNTIYF

J: TRBJ1-6
D: TRBD1
size: .
V: TRBV5-1
DNA: TGCGCCAGCAGCTTCAGCCAGGGGGATTCACCCCTCCACTTT
CDR3: CASSFSQGDSPLHF

J: TRBJ1-1
D: .
size: .
V: TRBV25-1
DNA: TGTGCCAGCAGTGGCAACAGCCTCGGGAACACTGAAGCTTTCTTT
CDR3: CASSGNSLGNTEAFF